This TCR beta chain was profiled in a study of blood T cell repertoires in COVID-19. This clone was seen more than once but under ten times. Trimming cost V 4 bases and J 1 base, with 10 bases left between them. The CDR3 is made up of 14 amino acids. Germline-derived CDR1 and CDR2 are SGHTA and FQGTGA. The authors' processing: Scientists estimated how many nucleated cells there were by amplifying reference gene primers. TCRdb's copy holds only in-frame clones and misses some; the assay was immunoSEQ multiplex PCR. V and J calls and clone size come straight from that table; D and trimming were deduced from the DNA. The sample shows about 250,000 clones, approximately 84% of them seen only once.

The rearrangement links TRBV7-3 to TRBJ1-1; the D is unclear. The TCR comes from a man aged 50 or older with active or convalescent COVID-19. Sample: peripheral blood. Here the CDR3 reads CASSSSGRNTEAFF. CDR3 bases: TGTGCCAGCAGCTCTTCCGGGAGGAACACTGAAGCTTTCTTT.